These 21 T cell receptor beta chains were all obtained from the same sample, sequenced in a study of T cell repertoires in cytomegalovirus infection. TCRdb reprocessed the reads via MiXCR and lists one record per CDR3 protein. The sample holds nearly 700,000 distinct CDR3 sequences, around 30% seen once. For these receptors, no antigen is known. Sequenced here: cultured PBMCs, sampled from culture after CMV antigen stimulation. The source is a human donor in good health (CMV status not recorded). Some clones in this sample may be carry-over from other donors' samples.

This clonotype showed up just a few times. The chain recombines TRBV6-1 with TRBJ2-7, with a possible D match to TRBD2 (6 bases). V lost 6 bases and J 1 base, leaving 22 bases between the germline ends. Germline assignment: CDR1 MNHNS and CDR2 SASEGT. The CDR3 length is 17 residues. Written as DNA, the CDR3 is TGTGCCAGCAGCGAAAGGGCGCGGGGTGGGGGTTCCTACGAGCAGTACTTC. This codes for CASSERARGGGSYEQYF.

This chain uses TRBV29-1 with TRBJ2-3; 11 nucleotides line up with TRBD2. The ends lost 7 bases at V and 2 bases at J; junction bases unmatched: 17. Germline CDR1 and CDR2: SQVTM and ANQGSEA. The CDR3 totals 18 residues. For the CDR3, the DNA is TGCAGCGGCTGGACAGGGAGAAGACTAGCGGGAACCACAGATACGCAGTATTTT. As protein: CSGWTGRRLAGTTDTQYF.

In its sample, this clonotype was seen many times. The J gene is TRBJ2-5, the V gene TRBV12-3 or TRBV12-4; 7 positions agree with TRBD1. CDR3 length: 13 residues. After removal of 3 bases from V and 7 bases from J, the junction contained 5 bases not matched to a gene. Here the CDR3 reads CASSFEPGGTQYF. The CDR3 coding sequence is TGTGCCAGCAGTTTCGAGCCAGGGGGGACCCAGTACTTC.

This clonotype was observed a few times. The chain joins TRBV6-1 to TRBJ2-5; D may be TRBD1 (5 bases). This CDR3 is built from 12 residues. Germline V gives CDR1 MNHNS, CDR2 SASEGT. Deletions cut 6 bases from V and 3 bases from J, with 8 bases between. The DNA for the CDR3 is TGTGCCAGCAGGAAGACAGAAGAGACCCAGTACTTC. It is translated as CASRKTEETQYF.

The chain's CDR3 is CASSLSQTYEQYF. The CDR3 nucleotides are TGTGCCAGCAGTTTATCACAAACCTACGAGCAGTACTTC. The gene calls are TRBV27 and TRBJ2-7, with unresolved D. With 0 bases removed from V and 2 bases from J, the gap between germline ends came to 5 bases. CDR3 length: 13 amino acids. CDR1 is MNHEY and CDR2 is SMNVEV in the germline V gene (reference sequence).

This clonotype was recorded a few times. The chain combines TRBV7-2 with TRBJ1-1, with D uncertain. The CDR3 is 13 residues long. Trimming took off 1 base at V and 7 bases at J, with 10 bases between the two ends. In germline, CDR1 is SGHTA, CDR2 FQGNSA. The CDR3: CASSLGGYGEAFF. As DNA, the CDR3 is TGTGCCAGCAGCTTAGGGGGATACGGTGAAGCTTTCTTT. Combining the CDR3 with reference TRBV7-2 and TRBJ1-1 gives the whole variable domain GAGVSQSPSNKVTEKGKDVELRCDPISGHTALYWYRQSLGQGLEFLIYFQGNSAPDKSGLPSDRFSAERTGGSVSTLTIQRTQQEDSAVYLCASSLGGYGEAFFGQGTRLTVV.

This clonotype was detected ten times or more. The chain couples TRBV7-9 to TRBJ2-1; 12 bases match TRBD2. The CDR3 has 18 amino acids. The ends lost 5 bases at V and 5 bases at J; junction bases unmatched: 13. Germline CDR1 reads SEHNR; CDR2 reads FQNEAQ (reference sequence). CDR3 region: CASSPRGLAGPPHNEQFF. The CDR3 nucleotides read TGTGCCAGCAGCCCCCGTGGACTAGCGGGACCCCCACACAATGAGCAGTTCTTC.

This chain joins TRBV7-8 and TRBJ2-7, with D tentatively TRBD2 (5 bases). Germline V gene sequence: CDR1 SGHVS, CDR2 FQNEAQ. This CDR3 region has 17 residues. The ends were cut back, 1 base at V and 1 base at J, with 17 bases in the middle. In DNA, the CDR3 is TGTGCCAGCAGCTTAGGCCGGGGAGTCTACCGATCCTACGAGCAGTACTTC. Translation: CASSLGRGVYRSYEQYF.

This clonotype was observed a handful of times. V and J are TRBV27 and TRBJ2-1, with D possibly matching TRBD2 (7 bases). The V and J ends lost 5 bases and 0 bases respectively, with 23 bases between them. The germline V gene encodes CDR1 MNHEY and CDR2 SMNVEV (reference sequence). This CDR3 has 19 amino acids. CDR3 nucleotide sequence: TGTGCCAGCAGTACCGAATGGGGGGGGGCAACTAGCTCCTACAATGAGCAGTTCTTC. Translated, it gives CASSTEWGGATSSYNEQFF.

This rearrangement joins TRBV4-3 to TRBJ1-2, with a tentative D call TRBD1 (5 bases). Looked up from germline, CDR1 is LGHNA and CDR2 is YSLEER. The CDR3 is 14 residues long. The V end was cut by 0 bases, the J end by 8 bases, with 13 bases between. The CDR3 is CASSQDLAGVGYTF. The CDR3 nucleotides read TGCGCCAGCAGCCAAGATCTGGCGGGGGTCGGCTACACCTTC.

This clonotype was observed a handful of times. The gene calls are TRBV7-6 and TRBJ2-3, with a possible D match to TRBD2 (5 bases). The CDR3 consists of 14 residues. CDR1 SGHVS and CDR2 FNYEAQ come from the germline V gene. V dropped 3 bases and J dropped 4 bases, with 11 bases sitting between them. Here the CDR3 DNA reads TGTGCCAGCAGCTTCGAGGACTTCCCAGATACGCAGTATTTT. It codes for CASSFEDFPDTQYF.

The chain combines TRBV12-3 or TRBV12-4 with TRBJ2-1; TRBD2 matches at 11 bases. The J segment lost 5 bases and the V segment lost 7 bases, leaving 7 bases of the junction unmatched. This CDR3 is built from 15 residues. The CDR3 coding sequence is TGTGCCAGCACCTCTTCGGGACTAGCGGACAATGAGCAGTTCTTC. It yields the protein CASTSSGLADNEQFF.

This clonotype was seen ten or more times. V gene TRBV7-2 combines with J gene TRBJ1-5; unclear D gene. The CDR3 covers 14 residues. Trimming left V 5 bases short and J 2 bases short, with 10 bases between. Germline CDR1 and CDR2: SGHTA and FQGNSA. This CDR3 reads CASSPGYGNQPQHF. The CDR3 DNA follows: TGTGCCAGCAGCCCGGGGTACGGCAATCAGCCCCAGCATTTT.

This clonotype came up a few times. The chain uses TRBV7-2 and TRBJ1-3, with unresolved D. CDR1 is SGHTA and CDR2 is FQGNSA in the germline V gene. CDR3 size: 17 residues. The germline V and J ends were trimmed by 1 base and 0 bases, with 13 bases remaining between them. The CDR3 DNA reads TGTGCCAGCAGCTTAGGAATTCAGTTTGGCTCTGGAAACACCATATATTTT. Its protein is CASSLGIQFGSGNTIYF.

This clonotype was seen more than once but under ten times. The chain recombines TRBV24-1 with TRBJ2-5; 10 nucleotides line up with TRBD2. The CDR3 is 15 amino acids. Germline V gene sequence: CDR1 KGHDR, CDR2 SFDVKD. With V trimmed by 1 base and J by 4 bases, 2 bases remained unmatched. The DNA of the CDR3 is TGTGCCACCAGTGATTTATTAGCGGGGGGAGAGACCCAGTACTTC. Translated, it gives CATSDLLAGGETQYF.

The chain couples TRBV5-4 to TRBJ2-5; D not certain. The CDR3 consists of 15 residues. Trimming took 6 bases from V and 5 from J, leaving 20 bases between them. CDR1 SGHNT and CDR2 YYREEE come from the germline V gene (reference sequence). The CDR3 here is CASKGFGGFEETQYF. For the CDR3, the DNA is TGTGCCAGCAAAGGGTTCGGTGGGTTTGAGGAGACCCAGTACTTC.

The gene calls are TRBV6-1 and TRBJ1-1; D is ambiguous. Germline V lookup: CDR1 MNHNS, CDR2 SASEGT. The CDR3 is 13 amino acids. Between the trimmed V and J ends, which lost 3 bases and 4 bases, there was a span of 9 bases. CDR3 DNA sequence: TGTGCCAGCAGTGAGGGGTACGGCACTGAAGCTTTCTTT. Its protein product is CASSEGYGTEAFF.

This chain joins TRBV20-1 and TRBJ2-1, with TRBD2 matching over 14 bases. Losses at the gene ends were 6 bases for V and 6 bases for J; bases not matched to a gene: 1. Germline CDR1 is DFQATT and CDR2 is SNEGSKA (reference sequence). There are 13 residues in the CDR3. The CDR3 here is CSATSGRVNEQFF. For the CDR3, the DNA is TGCAGTGCGACTAGCGGGAGGGTCAATGAGCAGTTCTTC.

V usage is TRBV11-2 and J usage is TRBJ2-3, with a weak D call TRBD1 (6 bases). Trimming pared 3 bases from V and 1 base from J, leaving 14 bases between. The CDR3 runs to 16 residues. CDR1 SGHAT and CDR2 FQNNGV come from the germline V gene. CDR3 DNA: TGTGCCAGCAGCTTGGGCGGGCACAGGGGCACAGATACGCAGTATTTT. Translating gives CASSLGGHRGTDTQYF. The whole variable domain, remainder taken from reference TRBV11-2 and TRBJ2-3, is EAGVAQSPRYKIIEKRQSVAFWCNPISGHATLYWYQQILGQGPKLLIQFQNNGVVDDSQLPKDRFSAERLKGVDSTLKIQPAKLEDSAVYLCASSLGGHRGTDTQYFGPGTRLTVL.

The gene calls are TRBV20-1 and TRBJ1-2; 7 nucleotides agree with TRBD1. Germline V CDR1 and CDR2: DFQATT, SNEGSKA (reference sequence). The CDR3 runs to 15 residues. Here the CDR3 reads CLPGTATGSAYGYTF. The CDR3 DNA is TGCTTACCAGGGACAGCGACAGGTTCTGCTTATGGCTACACCTTC.

This clonotype was picked up many times. This chain joins TRBV12-3 or TRBV12-4 and TRBJ2-2, with 10 nucleotides matching TRBD1. The trim removed 6 bases at V and 7 bases at J, leaving 5 bases unmatched. The CDR3 extends over 14 amino acids. The CDR3 here is CASSPTGGGGELFF. DNA of the CDR3: TGTGCCAGCAGCCCGACAGGGGGCGGCGGGGAGCTGTTTTTT.